The clone carrying this TCR beta chain turned up a few times. The protocol was immunoSEQ multiplex PCR, while the TCRdb copy is restricted to in-frame clones and leaves out a portion. In the table there are roughly 380,000 clones, approximately 85% of which are singletons. These data originate in a study of Ad26.COV2.S vaccination and SARS-CoV-2 variants. Stated treatment: some 20 received Ad26.COV2.S at low or high dose, single or two shots; 5 received placebo; per-sample allocation not given. It was on day 63 after the first vaccine or placebo injection that samples were taken. Recruitment in Boston yielded a donor of adult age, 18-55 years. The sample in question was peripheral blood, obtained in a trial of Ad26.COV2.S vaccine versus placebo. This TCR was sampled from a person aged 18-60 years who received the Ad26.COV2.S COVID-19 vaccine or a placebo.

The CDR3 DNA reads as TGTGCCGGGGCCCGGGACAGGGGAACTGAAGCTTTCTTT. Residues: CAGARDRGTEAFF. The chain links TRBV5-4 to TRBJ1-1; 10 bases are a match to TRBD1. V lost 10 bases, J lost 5 bases, and 8 bases stayed unmatched. CDR3 length: 13 amino acids. CDR1 and CDR2 from the germline V gene are SGHNT and YYREEE (reference sequence).